This T cell receptor beta chain was sequenced in a study of cytomegalovirus exposure and HLA in healthy donors. Study-wide findings and caveats: Certain sequence variants were highly shared and formed a cluster, and this cluster was likely a sequencing artifact. Later findings reportedly placed an Asian-associated ancestry cluster below the roughly 660-donor mean for N-insertions. A later analysis showed that HLA-associated TCR beta chains had undergone more clonal expansion than equally common others.

For this clone: Its antigen is currently unknown.

The V end lost 8 bases, the J end lost 2 bases, and 7 bases lay between the germline ends. This CDR3 contains 12 residues. Germline V gene lookup returns CDR1 MNHEY and CDR2 SVGAGI. PCR involved 60 Vbeta and 13 Jbeta primers. Assay used: immunoSEQ multiplex PCR; TCRdb lists only in-frame clones, some missing. The sample includes approximately 31,000 clones, around nine tenths seen only once; the top ten take 2.7%. This receptor was taken from a boy aged 10-17 years in good health and CMV-seronegative. The chain joins TRBV6-5 to TRBJ1-5; D is unclear. Sequenced material: PBMCs. For the CDR3, the DNA is TGTGCCAGCCCGGTACGCAATCAGCCCCAGCATTTT. Its protein product is CASPVRNQPQHF.